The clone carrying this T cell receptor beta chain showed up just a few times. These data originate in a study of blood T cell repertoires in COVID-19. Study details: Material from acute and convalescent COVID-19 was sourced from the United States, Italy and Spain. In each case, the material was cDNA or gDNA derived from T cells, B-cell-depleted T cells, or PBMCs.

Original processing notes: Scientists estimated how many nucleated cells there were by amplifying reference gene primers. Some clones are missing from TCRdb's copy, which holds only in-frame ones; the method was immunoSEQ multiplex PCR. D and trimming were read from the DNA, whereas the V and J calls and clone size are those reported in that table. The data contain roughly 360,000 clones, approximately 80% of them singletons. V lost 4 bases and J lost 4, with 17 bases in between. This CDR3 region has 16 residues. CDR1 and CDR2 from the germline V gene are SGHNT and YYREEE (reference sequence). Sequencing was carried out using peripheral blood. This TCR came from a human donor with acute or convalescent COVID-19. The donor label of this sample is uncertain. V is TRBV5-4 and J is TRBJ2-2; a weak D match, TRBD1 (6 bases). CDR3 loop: CASSTSTGLLTGELFF. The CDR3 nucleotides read TGTGCCAGCAGCACCTCGACAGGACTCCTCACCGGGGAGCTGTTTTTT.